The clone carrying this T cell receptor (beta chain) was recorded at least ten times. Its antigen remains unidentified. The entry originates in a study of spatial heterogeneity in lung cancer. In the study overall: In raw reads, more than 9.5 appearances on average were recorded for each unique TCR and UMI combination.

The germline V gene encodes CDR1 MNHNS and CDR2 SASEGT. The CDR3 spans 18 residues. V lost 0 bases to trimming and J lost 0 bases, with 14 bases between them. Broader study findings: Blood carried ubiquitous expanded tumor TCRs more at resection than follow-up.

Every cDNA TCR molecule received its own unique molecular identifier. TCRdb reprocessed the 5' RACE reads via MiXCR and lists one record per CDR3 protein. The profile shows 25,000 to 35,000 distinct CDR3 sequences, roughly 5% of them singletons. Time point of the sample: blood at routine non-recurrence follow-up after resection. Tumor, nontumor lung or frozen PBMC supplied whole RNA, sequenced without sorting. Sequenced material: PBMCs, taken at follow-up. J is TRBJ1-4 and V is TRBV6-1, with a possible D match to TRBD1 (6 bases). The TCR was taken from a female donor with early-stage non-small cell lung cancer. The CDR3 protein is CASSEAFSGATTNEKLFF. The DNA of the CDR3 is TGTGCCAGCAGTGAAGCGTTTTCGGGGGCGACAACTAATGAAAAACTGTTTTTT.